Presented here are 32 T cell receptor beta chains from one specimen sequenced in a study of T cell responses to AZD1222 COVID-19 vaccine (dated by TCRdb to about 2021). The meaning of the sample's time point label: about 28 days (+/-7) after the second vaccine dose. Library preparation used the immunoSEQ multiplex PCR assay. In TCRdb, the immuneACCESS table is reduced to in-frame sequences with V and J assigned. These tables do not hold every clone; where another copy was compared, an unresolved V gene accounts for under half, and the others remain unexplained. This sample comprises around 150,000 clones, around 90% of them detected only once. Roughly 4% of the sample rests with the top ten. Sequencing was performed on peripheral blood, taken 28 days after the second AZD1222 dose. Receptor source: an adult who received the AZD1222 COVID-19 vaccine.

The DNA for the CDR3 is TGCGCCAGCAGCCAACACGGAGATCCCTACGAGCAGTACTTC. Translation gives CASSQHGDPYEQYF. The chain has TRBV4-3 and TRBJ2-7; no clear D. V lost 2 bases and J 2 bases, leaving 10 bases between the germline ends. The CDR3 has 14 amino acids. The germline gives CDR1 LGHNA, CDR2 YSLEER.

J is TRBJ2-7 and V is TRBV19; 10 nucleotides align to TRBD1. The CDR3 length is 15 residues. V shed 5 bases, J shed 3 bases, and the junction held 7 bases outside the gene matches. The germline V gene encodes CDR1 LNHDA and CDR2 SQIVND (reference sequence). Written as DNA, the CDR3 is TGTGCCAGTAGTCCTCGGACAGGGGGAGGCTACGAGCAGTACTTC. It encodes CASSPRTGGGYEQYF.

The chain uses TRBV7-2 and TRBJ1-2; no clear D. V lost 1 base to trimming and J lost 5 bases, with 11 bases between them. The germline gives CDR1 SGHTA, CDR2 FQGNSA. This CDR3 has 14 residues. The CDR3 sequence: CASSLGSALYGYTF. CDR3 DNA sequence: TGTGCCAGCAGCTTAGGGTCGGCCCTATATGGCTACACCTTC.

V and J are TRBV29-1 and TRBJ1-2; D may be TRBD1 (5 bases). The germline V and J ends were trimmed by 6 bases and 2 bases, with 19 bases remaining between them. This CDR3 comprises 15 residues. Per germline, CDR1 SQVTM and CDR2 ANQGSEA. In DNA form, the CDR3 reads TGCAGCGTCGTTCGACGACAGAAAGTAAACTATGGCTACACCTTC. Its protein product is CSVVRRQKVNYGYTF.

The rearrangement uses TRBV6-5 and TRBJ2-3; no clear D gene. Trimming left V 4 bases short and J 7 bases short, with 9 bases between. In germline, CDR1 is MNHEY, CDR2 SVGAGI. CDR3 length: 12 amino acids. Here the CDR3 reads CASSSNLYTQYF. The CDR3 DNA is TGTGCCAGCAGTTCCAACCTATATACGCAGTATTTT.

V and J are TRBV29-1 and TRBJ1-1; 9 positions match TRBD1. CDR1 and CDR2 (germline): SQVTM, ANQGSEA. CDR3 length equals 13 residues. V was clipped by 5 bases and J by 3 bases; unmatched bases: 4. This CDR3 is CSVKTGGDTEAFF. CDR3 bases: TGCAGCGTTAAAACAGGGGGCGACACTGAAGCTTTCTTT.

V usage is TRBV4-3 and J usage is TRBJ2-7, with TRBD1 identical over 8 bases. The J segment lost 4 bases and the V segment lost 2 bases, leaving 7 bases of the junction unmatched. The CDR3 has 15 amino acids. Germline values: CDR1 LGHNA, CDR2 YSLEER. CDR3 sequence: CASSQSRTGLYEQYF. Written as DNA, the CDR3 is TGCGCCAGCAGCCAAAGTAGGACAGGGTTGTACGAGCAGTACTTC.

The CDR3 region is CASSLVGGREQYF. CDR3 bases: TGTGCCAGCAGCTTAGTCGGGGGGCGCGAGCAGTACTTC. The rearrangement uses TRBV11-3 and TRBJ2-7; a possible D gene is TRBD2 (7 bases). Germline CDR1 and CDR2: SGHNT and YENEEA. Trimming shortened V by 1 base and J by 6 bases, and 10 bases separated the two germline ends. The length of the CDR3 is 13 residues.

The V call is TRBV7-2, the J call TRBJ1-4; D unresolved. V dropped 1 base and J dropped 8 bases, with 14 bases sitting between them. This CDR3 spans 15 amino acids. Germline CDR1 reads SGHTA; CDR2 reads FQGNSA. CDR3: CASSLVAGSDEKLFF. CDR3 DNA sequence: TGTGCCAGCAGCTTAGTGGCCGGGTCGGACGAAAAACTGTTTTTT.

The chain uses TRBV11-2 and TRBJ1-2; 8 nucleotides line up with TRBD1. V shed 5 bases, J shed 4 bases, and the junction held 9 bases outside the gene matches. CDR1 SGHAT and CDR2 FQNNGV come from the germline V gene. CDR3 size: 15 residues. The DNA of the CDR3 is TGTGCCAGCAGCCTCATTTGGACAGGGAGCTATGGCTACACCTTC. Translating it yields CASSLIWTGSYGYTF.

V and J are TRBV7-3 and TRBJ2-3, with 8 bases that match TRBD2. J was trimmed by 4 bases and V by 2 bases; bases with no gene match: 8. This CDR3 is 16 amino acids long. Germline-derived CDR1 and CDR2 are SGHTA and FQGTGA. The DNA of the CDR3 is TGTGCCAGCAGCTTACGTCCAGCGGGAGCGTCAGATACGCAGTATTTT. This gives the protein CASSLRPAGASDTQYF.

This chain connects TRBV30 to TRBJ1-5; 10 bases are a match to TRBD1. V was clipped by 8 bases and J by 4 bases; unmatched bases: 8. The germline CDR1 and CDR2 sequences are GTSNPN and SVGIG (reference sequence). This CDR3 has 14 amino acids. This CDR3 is CARRQGAGNQPQHF. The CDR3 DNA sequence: TGTGCCCGTCGACAGGGGGCTGGGAATCAGCCCCAGCATTTT.

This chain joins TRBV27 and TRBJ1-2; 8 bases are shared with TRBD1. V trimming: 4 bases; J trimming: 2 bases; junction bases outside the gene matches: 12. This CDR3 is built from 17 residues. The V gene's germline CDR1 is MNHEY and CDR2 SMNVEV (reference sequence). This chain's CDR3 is CASSSRTGRVGNYGYTF. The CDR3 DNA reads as TGTGCCAGCAGTTCCCGGACAGGGAGAGTAGGGAACTATGGCTACACCTTC.

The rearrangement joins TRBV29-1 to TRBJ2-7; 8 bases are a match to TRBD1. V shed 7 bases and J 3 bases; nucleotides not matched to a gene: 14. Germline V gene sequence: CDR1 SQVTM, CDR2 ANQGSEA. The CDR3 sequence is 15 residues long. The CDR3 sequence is CSGSDGQGLGYEQYF. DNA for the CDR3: TGCAGCGGATCAGACGGACAGGGATTGGGCTACGAGCAGTACTTC.

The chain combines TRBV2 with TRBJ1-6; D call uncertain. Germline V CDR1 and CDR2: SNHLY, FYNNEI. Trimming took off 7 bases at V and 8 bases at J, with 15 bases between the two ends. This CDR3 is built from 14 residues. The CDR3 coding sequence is TGTGCCAGCAACACAGATCCAGGCTATTCACCCCTCCACTTT. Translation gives CASNTDPGYSPLHF.

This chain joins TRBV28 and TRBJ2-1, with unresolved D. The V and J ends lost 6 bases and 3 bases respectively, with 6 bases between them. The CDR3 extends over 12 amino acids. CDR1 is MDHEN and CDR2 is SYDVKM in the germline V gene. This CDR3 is CASRVGYNEQFF. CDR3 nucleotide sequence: TGTGCCAGCAGGGTGGGCTACAATGAGCAGTTCTTC.

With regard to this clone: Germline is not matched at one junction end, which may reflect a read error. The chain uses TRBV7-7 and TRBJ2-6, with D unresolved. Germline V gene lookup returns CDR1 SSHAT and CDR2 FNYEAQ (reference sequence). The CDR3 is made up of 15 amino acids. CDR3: CASSSGWGGANVLTF. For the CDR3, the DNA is TGTGCTAGCAGCTCCGGGTGGGGTGGGGCCAACGTCCTGACTTTC.

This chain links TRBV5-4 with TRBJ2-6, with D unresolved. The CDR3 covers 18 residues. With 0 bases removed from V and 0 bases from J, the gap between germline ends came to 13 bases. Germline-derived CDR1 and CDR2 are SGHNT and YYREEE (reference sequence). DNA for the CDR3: TGTGCCAGCAGCTTGGCCGGCAGGATTGGCTCTGGGGCCAACGTCCTGACTTTC. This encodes CASSLAGRIGSGANVLTF.

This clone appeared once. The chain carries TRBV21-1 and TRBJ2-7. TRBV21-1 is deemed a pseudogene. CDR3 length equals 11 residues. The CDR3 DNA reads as TGTGCCAGCAGACCGAAATACGAGCAGTACTTC. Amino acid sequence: CASRPKYEQYF.

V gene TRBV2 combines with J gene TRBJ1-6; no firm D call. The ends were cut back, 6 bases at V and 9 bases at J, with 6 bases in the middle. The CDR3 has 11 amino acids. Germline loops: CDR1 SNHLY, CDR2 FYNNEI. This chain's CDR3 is CASRAGSPLHF. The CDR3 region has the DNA TGTGCCAGCAGGGCAGGTTCACCCCTCCACTTT. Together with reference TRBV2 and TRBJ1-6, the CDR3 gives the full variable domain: EPEVTQTPSHQVTQMGQEVILRCVPISNHLYFYWYRQILGQKVEFLVSFYNNEISEKSEIFDDQFSVERPDGSNFTLKIRSTKLEDSAMYFCASRAGSPLHFGNGTRLTVT.

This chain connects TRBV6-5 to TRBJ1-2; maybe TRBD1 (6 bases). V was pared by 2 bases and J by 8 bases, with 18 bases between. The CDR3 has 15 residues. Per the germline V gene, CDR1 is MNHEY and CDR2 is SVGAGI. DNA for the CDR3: TGTGCCAGCAGTTACCCTATACAGGGAGGGAGGGGCTACACCTTC. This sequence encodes CASSYPIQGGRGYTF.

The CDR3 is CASSEDSGGVFYGYTF. The CDR3 coding sequence is TGTGCCAGCAGTGAGGACAGCGGAGGGGTTTTCTATGGCTACACCTTC. The chain links TRBV6-1 to TRBJ1-2; D might be TRBD1 (6 bases). With 3 bases removed from V and 4 bases from J, the gap between germline ends came to 18 bases. From germline, CDR1 is MNHNS and CDR2 SASEGT. The CDR3 has 16 amino acids.

The DNA for the CDR3 is TGCGCCAGCAGCCAAGGACGACTAGCCGGAGCGGGAGTATACGAGCAGTACTTC. Residues: CASSQGRLAGAGVYEQYF. This chain uses TRBV4-1 with TRBJ2-7, with 8 bases lining up with TRBD2. Germline CDR1 MGHRA, CDR2 YSYEKL. CDR3 size: 18 residues. J lost 4 bases, V lost 1 base, and 15 bases had no gene match.

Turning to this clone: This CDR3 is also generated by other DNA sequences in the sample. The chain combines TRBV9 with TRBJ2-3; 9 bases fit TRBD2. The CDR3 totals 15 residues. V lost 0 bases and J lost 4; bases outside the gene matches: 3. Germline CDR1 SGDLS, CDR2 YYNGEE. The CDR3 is CASSVGVAGADTQYF. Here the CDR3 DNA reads TGTGCCAGCAGCGTAGGCGTAGCGGGGGCAGATACGCAGTATTTT. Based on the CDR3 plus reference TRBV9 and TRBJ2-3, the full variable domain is DSGVTQTPKHLITATGQRVTLRCSPRSGDLSVYWYQQSLDQGLQFLIQYYNGEERAKGNILERFSAQQFPDLHSELNLSSLELGDSALYFCASSVGVAGADTQYFGPGTRLTVL.

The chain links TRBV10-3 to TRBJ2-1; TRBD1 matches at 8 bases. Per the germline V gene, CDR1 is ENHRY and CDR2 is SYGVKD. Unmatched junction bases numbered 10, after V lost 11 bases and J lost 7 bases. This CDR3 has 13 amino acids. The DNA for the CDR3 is TGTGCCTCCCGCCCTGGGACAGGTAATGAGCAGTTCTTC. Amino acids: CASRPGTGNEQFF.

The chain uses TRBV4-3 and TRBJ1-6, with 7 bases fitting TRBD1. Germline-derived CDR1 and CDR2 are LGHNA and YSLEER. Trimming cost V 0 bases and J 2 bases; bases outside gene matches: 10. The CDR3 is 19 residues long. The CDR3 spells CASSQDRLLGQAYNSPLHF. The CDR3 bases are TGCGCCAGCAGCCAAGATCGCCTTCTTGGACAGGCCTATAATTCACCCCTCCACTTT.

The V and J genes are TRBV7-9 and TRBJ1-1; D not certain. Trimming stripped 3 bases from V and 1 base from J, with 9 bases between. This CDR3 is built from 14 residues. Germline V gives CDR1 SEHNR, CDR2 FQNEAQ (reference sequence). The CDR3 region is CASSFGGRNTEAFF. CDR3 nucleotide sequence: TGTGCCAGCAGCTTCGGAGGTCGGAACACTGAAGCTTTCTTT.

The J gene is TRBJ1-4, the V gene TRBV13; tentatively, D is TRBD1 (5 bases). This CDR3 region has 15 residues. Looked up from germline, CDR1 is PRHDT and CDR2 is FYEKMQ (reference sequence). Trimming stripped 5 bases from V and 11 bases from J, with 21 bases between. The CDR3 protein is CASSASSIEEGKLFF. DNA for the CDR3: TGTGCCAGCAGCGCCAGCTCCATCGAAGAGGGGAAACTGTTTTTT.

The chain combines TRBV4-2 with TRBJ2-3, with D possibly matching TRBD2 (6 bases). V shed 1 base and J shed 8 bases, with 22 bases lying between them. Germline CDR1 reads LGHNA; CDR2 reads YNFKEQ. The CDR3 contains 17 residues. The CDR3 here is CASSQVSSAPLFRTQYF. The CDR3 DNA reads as TGTGCCAGCAGCCAAGTTTCTAGCGCTCCGCTTTTTCGTACGCAGTATTTT.

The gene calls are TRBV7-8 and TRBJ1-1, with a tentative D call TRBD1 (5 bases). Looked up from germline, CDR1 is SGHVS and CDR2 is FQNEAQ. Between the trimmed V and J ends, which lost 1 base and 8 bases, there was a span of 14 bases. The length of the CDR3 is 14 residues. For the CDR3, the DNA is TGTGCCAGCAGCTTAGTAGCAGCAGGGCGGGAAGCTTTCTTT. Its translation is CASSLVAAGREAFF.

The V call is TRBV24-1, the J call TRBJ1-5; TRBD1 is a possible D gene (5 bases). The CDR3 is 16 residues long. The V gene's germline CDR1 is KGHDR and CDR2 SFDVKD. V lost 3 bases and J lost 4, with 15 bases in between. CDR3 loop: CATSDGAWAGNQPQHF. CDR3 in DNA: TGTGCCACCAGTGATGGGGCCTGGGCCGGGAATCAGCCCCAGCATTTT.

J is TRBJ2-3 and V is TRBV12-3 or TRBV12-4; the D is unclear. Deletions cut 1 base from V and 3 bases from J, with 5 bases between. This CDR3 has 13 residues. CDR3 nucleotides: TGTGCCAGCAGTTTAGTGGGAACAGATACGCAGTATTTT. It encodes CASSLVGTDTQYF.